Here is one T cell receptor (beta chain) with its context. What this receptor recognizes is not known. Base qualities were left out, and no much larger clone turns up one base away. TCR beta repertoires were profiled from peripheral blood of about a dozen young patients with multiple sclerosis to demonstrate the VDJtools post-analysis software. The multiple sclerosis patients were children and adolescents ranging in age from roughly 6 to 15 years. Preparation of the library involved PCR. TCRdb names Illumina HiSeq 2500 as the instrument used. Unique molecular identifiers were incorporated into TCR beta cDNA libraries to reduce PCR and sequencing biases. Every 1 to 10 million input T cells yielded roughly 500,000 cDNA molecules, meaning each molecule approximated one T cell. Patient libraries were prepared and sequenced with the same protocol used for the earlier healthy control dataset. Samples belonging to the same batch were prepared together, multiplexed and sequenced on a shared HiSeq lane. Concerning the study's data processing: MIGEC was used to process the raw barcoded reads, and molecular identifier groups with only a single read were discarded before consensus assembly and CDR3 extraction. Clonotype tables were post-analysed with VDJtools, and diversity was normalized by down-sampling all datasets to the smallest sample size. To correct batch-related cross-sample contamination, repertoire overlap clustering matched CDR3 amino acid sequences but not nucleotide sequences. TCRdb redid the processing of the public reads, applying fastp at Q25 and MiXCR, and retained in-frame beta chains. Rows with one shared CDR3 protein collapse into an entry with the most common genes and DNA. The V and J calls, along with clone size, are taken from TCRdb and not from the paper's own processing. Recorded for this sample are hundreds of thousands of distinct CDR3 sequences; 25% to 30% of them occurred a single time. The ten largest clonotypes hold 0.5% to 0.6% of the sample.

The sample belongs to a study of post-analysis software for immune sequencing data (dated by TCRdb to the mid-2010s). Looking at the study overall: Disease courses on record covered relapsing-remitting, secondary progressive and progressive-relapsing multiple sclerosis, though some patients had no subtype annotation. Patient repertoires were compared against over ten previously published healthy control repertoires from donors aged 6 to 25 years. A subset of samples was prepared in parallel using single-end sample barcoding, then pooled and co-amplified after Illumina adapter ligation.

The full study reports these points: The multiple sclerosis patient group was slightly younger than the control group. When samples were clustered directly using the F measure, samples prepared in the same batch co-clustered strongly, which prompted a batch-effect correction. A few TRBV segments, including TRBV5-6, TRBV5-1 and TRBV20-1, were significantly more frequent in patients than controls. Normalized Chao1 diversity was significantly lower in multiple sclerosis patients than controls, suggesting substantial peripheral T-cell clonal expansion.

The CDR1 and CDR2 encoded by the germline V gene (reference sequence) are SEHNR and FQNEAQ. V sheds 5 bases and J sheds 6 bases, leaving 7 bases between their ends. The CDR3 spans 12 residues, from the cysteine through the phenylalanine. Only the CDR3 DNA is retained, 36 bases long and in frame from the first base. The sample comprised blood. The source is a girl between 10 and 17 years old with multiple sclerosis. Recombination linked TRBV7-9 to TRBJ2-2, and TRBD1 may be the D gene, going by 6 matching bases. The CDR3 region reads CASSTGSGELFF. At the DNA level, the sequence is TGTGCCAGCAGCACAGGGTCCGGGGAGCTGTTTTTT.